Sequencing of this T cell receptor (beta chain) was carried out in a study of blood T cell repertoires in COVID-19. Study details: Both acute and convalescent COVID-19 samples were obtained from the United States, Italy and Spain. PBMCs, B-cell-depleted T cells, or T cells provided the cDNA or gDNA that made up the material.

Trimming stripped 1 base from V and 8 bases from J, with 5 bases between. This CDR3 spans 12 amino acids. Per germline, CDR1 MGHDK and CDR2 SYGVNS. As handled by the study authors: Cell counts per sample came from amplifying reference gene primers. Measured with immunoSEQ multiplex PCR; TCRdb has only the in-frame clones, and not every one. V and J calls plus clone size are reproduced from that table; the DNA served to infer D and trimming. The sample has under 350,000 clones; more than 85% are singletons. This sequence joins TRBV25-1 and TRBJ2-2, with D uncertain. This TCR was recovered from a man between 65 and 85 years old with acute or convalescent COVID-19. The source material was peripheral blood. The CDR3 DNA reads TGTGCCAGCAGTGAATCTCTAGGGGAGCTGTTTTTT. Its protein product is CASSESLGELFF.